Listed here are 3 T cell receptor beta chains from one sample, sequenced in a study of glioma-infiltrating T cells after dendritic cell vaccination. Time point here: after dendritic cell vaccination, including at tumor progression/relapse. Method: immunoSEQ multiplex PCR; TCRdb's copy keeps in-frame clones and lacks some. The sample consists of 90,000 to 110,000 clones, around 90% of them appearing once. The sample consisted of blood, taken after dendritic cell vaccination. Receptors were obtained from a human donor with glioblastoma.

The chain recombines TRBV13 with TRBJ2-7, with D perhaps matching TRBD2 (5 bases). The germline V and J ends were trimmed by 5 bases and 3 bases, with 17 bases remaining between them. In germline, CDR1 is PRHDT, CDR2 FYEKMQ (reference sequence). The CDR3 extends over 15 amino acids. The CDR3 sequence: CASSPPGAVNYEQYF. The CDR3, as DNA: TGTGCCAGCAGCCCACCCGGAGCGGTTAACTACGAGCAGTACTTC.

J is TRBJ2-7 and V is TRBV12-5, with D possibly being TRBD1 (6 bases). The CDR3 totals 14 residues. Germline V CDR1 and CDR2: LGHNT, FRNRAP. V lost 5 bases and J 0 bases, leaving 11 bases between the germline ends. The CDR3 protein is CASGHGQTSYEQYF. CDR3 DNA sequence: TGTGCTAGTGGTCACGGACAGACCTCCTACGAGCAGTACTTC.

The chain employs TRBV7-2 and TRBJ2-7; D is possibly TRBD1 (6 bases). The germline CDR1 and CDR2 sequences are SGHTA and FQGNSA. CDR3 length: 15 residues. The V gene lost 1 base and the J gene lost 1 base, with 11 bases spanning the gap. CDR3 coding DNA: TGTGCCAGCAGCTTAGTCGGGACAACTTCCTACGAGCAGTACTTC. It is translated as CASSLVGTTSYEQYF.